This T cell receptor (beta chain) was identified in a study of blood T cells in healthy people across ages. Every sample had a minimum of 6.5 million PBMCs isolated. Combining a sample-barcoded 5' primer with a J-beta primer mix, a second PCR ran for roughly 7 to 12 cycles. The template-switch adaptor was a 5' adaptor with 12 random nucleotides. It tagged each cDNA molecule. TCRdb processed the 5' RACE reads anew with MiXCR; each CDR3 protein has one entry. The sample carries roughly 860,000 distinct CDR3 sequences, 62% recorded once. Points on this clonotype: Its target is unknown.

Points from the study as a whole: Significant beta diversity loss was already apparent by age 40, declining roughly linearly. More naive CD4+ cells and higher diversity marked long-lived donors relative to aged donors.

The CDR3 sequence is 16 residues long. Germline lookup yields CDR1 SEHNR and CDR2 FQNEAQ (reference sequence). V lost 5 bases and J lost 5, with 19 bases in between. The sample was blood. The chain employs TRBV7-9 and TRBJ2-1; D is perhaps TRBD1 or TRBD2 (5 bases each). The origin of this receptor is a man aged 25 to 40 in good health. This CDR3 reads CASSPGMGLVHNEQFF. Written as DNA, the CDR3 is TGTGCCAGCAGCCCCGGGATGGGGCTCGTACACAATGAGCAGTTCTTC.